The 10 T cell receptor beta chains below all came from one sample that was sequenced in a study of blood T cell repertoires in COVID-19. Clones were read by immunoSEQ multiplex PCR, and TCRdb kept only the in-frame ones, dropping some. The data show 300,000 or so clones, around 90% seen once. The sample was PBMCs or T cells enriched from blood (not recorded which). All receptors come from a man aged 55 to 70 who had recovered from COVID-19.

This CDR3 reads CASSRRNMRFRGYTF. DNA of the CDR3: TGTGCCAGCAGCCGCAGAAATATGAGGTTTAGAGGCTACACCTTC. This chain connects TRBV5-6 to TRBJ1-2; D gene uncertain. Germline CDR1 and CDR2: SGHDT and YYEEEE. The CDR3 runs to 15 residues. V shed 4 bases and J shed 8 bases, with 21 bases lying between them.

This chain joins TRBV19 and TRBJ1-1; perhaps TRBD1 as D (6 bases). The CDR3 sequence is 15 residues long. Trimming left V 6 bases short and J 3 bases short, with 17 bases between. CDR1 is LNHDA, CDR2 SQIVND, per germline (reference sequence). CDR3 nucleotide sequence: TGTGCCAGTAGCCCCTCCGGCGGGGGGCACACTGAAGCTTTCTTT. Translated: CASSPSGGGHTEAFF.

The table lists this clone with a few counts. The rearrangement uses TRBV11-2 and TRBJ2-3; the match to TRBD2 covers 9 bases. The V gene end was trimmed by 1 base and the J gene end by 2 bases; junction bases not matched to a gene: 4. This CDR3 is built from 16 residues. Germline lookup yields CDR1 SGHAT and CDR2 FQNNGV. CDR3: CASSLVASGATDTQYF. The CDR3 nucleotides are TGTGCCAGCAGCTTAGTGGCTAGCGGGGCCACAGATACGCAGTATTTT.

This clone was counted between two and nine times. The chain links TRBV4-3 to TRBJ2-1; TRBD1 matches at 7 bases. CDR1 is LGHNA, CDR2 YSLEER, per germline. CDR3 length equals 13 residues. V was pared by 3 bases and J by 15 bases, with 11 bases of the junction left unmatched. In DNA, the CDR3 is TGCGCCAGCAGCCAGAAGGCCGGGACAGTCCCGTTCTTC. Encoded protein: CASSQKAGTVPFF.

The rearrangement joins TRBV19 to TRBJ1-2; D not certain. Deletions cut 8 bases from V and 0 bases from J, with 10 bases between. Germline V gene data show CDR1 as LNHDA and CDR2 as SQIVND (reference sequence). The CDR3 runs to 13 residues. The chain's CDR3 is CASSDTSNYGYTF. CDR3 DNA sequence: TGTGCCAGTTCAGACACCTCTAACTATGGCTACACCTTC.

The chain uses TRBV19 and TRBJ1-1; tentatively, D is TRBD1 (5 bases). From germline, CDR1 is LNHDA and CDR2 SQIVND (reference sequence). The V and J ends lost 6 bases and 6 bases respectively, with 14 bases between them. The CDR3 contains 13 residues. CDR3 amino acids: CASRNVAGAEAFF. The CDR3 nucleotides are TGTGCCAGTAGGAACGTAGCGGGGGCTGAAGCTTTCTTT.

The chain uses TRBV24-1 and TRBJ2-3; TRBD2 matches at 9 bases. The V gene's germline CDR1 is KGHDR and CDR2 SFDVKD. J gave up 6 bases and V 4 bases, and 7 bases lay outside the gene matches. This CDR3 has 15 residues. The CDR3 is CATSDGGGAADTQYF. For the CDR3, the DNA is TGTGCCACCAGTGACGGCGGGGGGGCGGCGGATACGCAGTATTTT.

This clone appeared once. The chain carries TRBV6-5 and TRBJ1-3; a weak D match, TRBD1 (5 bases). This CDR3 region has 14 residues. The ends were cut back, 6 bases at V and 4 bases at J, with 13 bases in the middle. CDR1 MNHEY and CDR2 SVGAGI come from the germline V gene. The CDR3, as DNA: TGTGCCAGCAGCGCAGGGTTAGGGGGAAACACCATATATTTT. The encoded protein is CASSAGLGGNTIYF.

The chain has TRBV3-1 (or the pseudogene TRBV3-2) and TRBJ2-7, with D unclear. The CDR3 is made up of 15 amino acids. CDR1 and CDR2 (germline): LGHDT, YNNKEL (reference sequence). The V end was cut by 0 bases, the J end by 5 bases, with 14 bases between. The DNA for the CDR3 is TGTGCCAGCAGCCAAGATTTGTCTAGACCCCACGAGCAGTACTTC. It encodes CASSQDLSRPHEQYF.

V gene TRBV29-1 combines with J gene TRBJ2-1; D unclear. The CDR3 totals 14 residues. V gave up 0 bases and J gave up 4 bases, with 10 bases separating them. Germline V lookup: CDR1 SQVTM, CDR2 ANQGSEA. CDR3 nucleotide sequence: TGCAGCGTTGAAGATCTTTCCGGGTACAATGAGCAGTTCTTC. This codes for CSVEDLSGYNEQFF.